This passage covers 27 T cell receptor beta chains from one sample sequenced in a study of cytomegalovirus exposure and HLA in healthy donors. PCR used 60 Vbeta primers and 13 Jbeta primers. Produced via immunoSEQ multiplex PCR; TCRdb's table is partial and in-frame only. The profile covers over 130,000 clones, with roughly 76% appearing a single time and about 1.2% taken by the ten largest. Sequenced material: PBMCs. The receptors were gathered from a female donor in good health and CMV-seronegative.

This clone was found a few times. V usage is TRBV5-6 and J usage is TRBJ1-1; D remains ambiguous. The CDR3 length is 16 residues. Between the trimmed V and J ends, which lost 0 bases and 1 base, there was a span of 13 bases. Looked up from germline, CDR1 is SGHDT and CDR2 is YYEEEE. The CDR3 sequence: CASSLDASISNTEAFF. CDR3 bases: TGTGCCAGCAGCTTGGACGCGAGTATTTCGAACACTGAAGCTTTCTTT.

The chain couples TRBV18 to TRBJ1-1, with 7 bases lining up with TRBD1. The germline V gene encodes CDR1 KGHSH and CDR2 LQKENI. The CDR3 spans 15 residues. V lost 5 bases, J lost 1 base, and 7 bases stayed unmatched. Here the CDR3 reads CASSDVQGTNTEAFF. Here the CDR3 DNA reads TGTGCCAGCTCAGACGTACAGGGGACGAACACTGAAGCTTTCTTT.

The sample holds a few counts of this clone. This chain joins TRBV27 and TRBJ1-5, with TRBD1 matching 7 bases. This CDR3 comprises 15 residues. With 2 bases clipped from V and 3 bases from J, the junction kept 4 bases outside the gene matches. Looked up from germline, CDR1 is MNHEY and CDR2 is SMNVEV (reference sequence). This chain's CDR3 is CASSLEGAPNQPQHF. DNA for the CDR3: TGTGCCAGCAGTTTAGAGGGGGCCCCCAATCAGCCCCAGCATTTT.

This clone was picked up one time. The gene calls are TRBV9 and TRBJ1-5, with no clear D. Per the germline V gene, CDR1 is SGDLS and CDR2 is YYNGEE. This CDR3 spans 15 amino acids. V was pared by 0 bases and J by 4 bases, with 11 bases between. CDR3 DNA: TGTGCCAGCAGCGTAGGTGGCCGCTGGAATCAGCCCCAGCATTTT. The encoded protein is CASSVGGRWNQPQHF. The complete variable domain, with remaining parts taken from reference TRBV9 and TRBJ1-5, reads DSGVTQTPKHLITATGQRVTLRCSPRSGDLSVYWYQQSLDQGLQFLIQYYNGEERAKGNILERFSAQQFPDLHSELNLSSLELGDSALYFCASSVGGRWNQPQHFGDGTRLSIL.

The J gene is TRBJ1-1, the V gene TRBV4-1; D gene uncertain. Germline lookup yields CDR1 MGHRA and CDR2 YSYEKL. With 6 bases removed from V and 1 base from J, the gap between germline ends came to 18 bases. The CDR3 is 16 amino acids. The CDR3 DNA follows: TGCGCCAGCAGTTTTGGGGATGCGCGGGGGAACACTGAAGCTTTCTTT. Residues: CASSFGDARGNTEAFF.

The chain combines TRBV5-4 with TRBJ2-5; TRBD1 aligns across 8 bases. Trimming cost V 5 bases and J 1 base; bases outside gene matches: 10. There are 16 residues in the CDR3. Germline V lookup: CDR1 SGHNT, CDR2 YYREEE (reference sequence). CDR3 DNA sequence: TGTGCCAGCAGACTACGACAGGGGAAGGGCCAAGAGACCCAGTACTTC. Its translation: CASRLRQGKGQETQYF.

V is TRBV2 and J is TRBJ1-2; weak D call: TRBD1 (5 bases). Germline assignment: CDR1 SNHLY and CDR2 FYNNEI. Trimming removed 2 bases at V and 3 bases at J, with 13 bases between. CDR3 length equals 15 residues. CDR3 nucleotide sequence: TGTGCCAGCAGTGAAAAGGGGCAGGGTGACTATGGCTACACCTTC. Translation gives CASSEKGQGDYGYTF.

The chain links TRBV2 to TRBJ2-1, with D possibly matching TRBD2 (8 bases). V dropped 8 bases and J dropped 4 bases, with 18 bases sitting between them. Germline loops: CDR1 SNHLY, CDR2 FYNNEI. This CDR3 has 15 residues. The CDR3 sequence: CASSGGVAGYNEQFF. The CDR3, as DNA: TGTGCCAGCTCAGGGGGAGTAGCGGGGTACAATGAGCAGTTCTTC.

The chain combines TRBV6-1 with TRBJ2-7; 7 bases align to TRBD2. CDR3 length: 14 amino acids. J was trimmed by 6 bases and V by 6 bases; bases with no gene match: 11. Germline CDR1 is MNHNS and CDR2 is SASEGT. CDR3 sequence: CASSLGGTSREQYF. CDR3 DNA: TGTGCCAGCAGCCTCGGGGGGACGAGCCGCGAGCAGTACTTC.

In regard to this clone: The same CDR3 is also encoded by other DNA sequences in this sample. V usage is TRBV27 and J usage is TRBJ1-5; 7 nucleotides match TRBD1. This CDR3 is built from 15 residues. With V trimmed by 5 bases and J by 0 bases, 4 bases remained unmatched. CDR1 MNHEY and CDR2 SMNVEV come from the germline V gene (reference sequence). CDR3 sequence: CASSPGTASNQPQHF. The CDR3 bases are TGTGCCAGCAGTCCTGGGACAGCTAGCAATCAGCCCCAGCATTTT.

This sequence joins TRBV14 and TRBJ2-1; 11 bases are shared with TRBD2. V lost 0 bases, J lost 8 bases, and 9 bases stayed unmatched. The CDR3 is made up of 17 amino acids. Germline loops: CDR1 SGHDN, CDR2 FVKESK. CDR3 amino acids: CASSQDGPLAGVDEQFF. In nucleotides, the CDR3 is TGTGCCAGCAGCCAAGATGGCCCACTAGCGGGAGTCGATGAGCAGTTCTTC.

This clone was observed a handful of times. The chain employs TRBV7-9 and TRBJ2-5; 8 bases are a match to TRBD1. V lost 5 bases, J lost 2 bases, and 10 bases stayed unmatched. Germline V gives CDR1 SEHNR, CDR2 FQNEAQ (reference sequence). The CDR3 is made up of 16 amino acids. The CDR3 bases are TGTGCCAGCAGCCTGGGCGACAGGGGAAAACAAGAGACCCAGTACTTC. It specifies CASSLGDRGKQETQYF.

The chain carries TRBV6-4 and TRBJ2-2; 9 positions agree with TRBD1. The CDR3 has 16 amino acids. The ends lost 2 bases at V and 5 bases at J; junction bases unmatched: 6. Germline loops: CDR1 MRHNA, CDR2 SNTAGT. The CDR3 sequence is CASSDRRQGVTGELFF. The CDR3 nucleotides read TGTGCCAGCAGTGACCGACGACAGGGGGTTACCGGGGAGCTGTTTTTT.

This clone came up a few times. The chain combines TRBV5-1 with TRBJ2-7; TRBD2 agrees at 12 bases. CDR1 is SGHRS, CDR2 YFSETQ, per germline. The V and J ends lost 3 bases and 5 bases, in that order; junction bases with no gene match: 0. The CDR3 totals 13 residues. CDR3 protein: CASSWTSGNEQYF. CDR3 in DNA: TGCGCCAGCAGCTGGACTAGCGGGAACGAGCAGTACTTC.

The J gene is TRBJ2-7, the V gene TRBV5-4; 7 bases are shared with TRBD1. This CDR3 region has 14 residues. The V gene end was trimmed by 1 base and the J gene end by 5 bases; junction bases not matched to a gene: 6. Germline-derived CDR1 and CDR2 are SGHNT and YYREEE (reference sequence). DNA of the CDR3: TGTGCCAGCAGCTTGAAGGGGGCAGGCAACGAGCAGTACTTC. Residues: CASSLKGAGNEQYF.

This clone was counted a few times. The CDR3: CASSLNPAGYEQYF. DNA for the CDR3: TGCGCCAGCAGCTTGAATCCAGCGGGATACGAGCAGTACTTC. V is TRBV5-1 and J is TRBJ2-7, with 7 bases aligning to TRBD2. CDR1 is SGHRS, CDR2 YFSETQ, per germline. The ends lost 1 base at V and 4 bases at J; junction bases unmatched: 5. The CDR3 length is 14 residues. Full variable domain (remainder filled in from reference TRBV5-1 and TRBJ2-7): KAGVTQTPRYLIKTRGQQVTLSCSPISGHRSVSWYQQTPGQGLQFLFEYFSETQRNKGNFPGRFSGRQFSNSRSEMNVSTLELGDSALYLCASSLNPAGYEQYFGPGTRLTVT.

This clone was picked up a small number of times. The chain couples TRBV7-2 to TRBJ2-1; possibly TRBD2 for D (6 bases). V lost 2 bases and J 7 bases, leaving 15 bases between the germline ends. Germline CDR1 reads SGHTA; CDR2 reads FQGNSA. This CDR3 contains 15 residues. The CDR3 nucleotides are TGTGCCAGCAGCTTACAAGCGGGTCTCTGGAATGAGCAGTTCTTC. Amino acid sequence: CASSLQAGLWNEQFF.

The CDR3 here is CASSESRETQYF. The DNA for the CDR3 is TGTGCCAGCAGTGAAAGCCGGGAGACCCAGTACTTC. The chain is built from TRBV2 and TRBJ2-5; D gene unclear. V lost 2 bases and J 5 bases, leaving 6 bases between the germline ends. The CDR3 has 12 amino acids. The germline CDR1 and CDR2 sequences are SNHLY and FYNNEI.

In regard to this clone: This sample includes further DNA sequences coding for the same CDR3. The V call is TRBV30, the J call TRBJ1-2, with 8 bases matching TRBD1. J gave up 6 bases and V 3 bases, and 9 bases lay outside the gene matches. This CDR3 spans 14 amino acids. From germline, CDR1 is GTSNPN and CDR2 SVGIG (reference sequence). CDR3 loop: CAWSRDRGPNGYTF. CDR3 nucleotide sequence: TGTGCCTGGAGCAGAGACAGGGGCCCGAATGGCTACACCTTC.

The sample holds one count of this clone. This chain links TRBV28 with TRBJ2-7; perhaps TRBD2 as D (5 bases). The CDR3 has 15 amino acids. Per the germline V gene, CDR1 is MDHEN and CDR2 is SYDVKM. Trimming took off 5 bases at V and 6 bases at J, with 20 bases between the two ends. This chain's CDR3 is CASSLTSDSLVEQYF. The CDR3 DNA follows: TGTGCCAGCAGTCTCACCTCGGACTCACTGGTCGAGCAGTACTTC.

The CDR3 coding sequence is TGTGCCAGCAGCGCCGACAGCTCAACTAATGAAAAACTGTTTTTT. This gives the protein CASSADSSTNEKLFF. The chain couples TRBV9 to TRBJ1-4, with D perhaps TRBD1 (5 bases). The CDR3 spans 15 residues. The germline gives CDR1 SGDLS, CDR2 YYNGEE. V dropped 3 bases and J dropped 0 bases, with 9 bases sitting between them. The entire variable domain, with the rest obtained from reference TRBV9 and TRBJ1-4, is as follows: DSGVTQTPKHLITATGQRVTLRCSPRSGDLSVYWYQQSLDQGLQFLIQYYNGEERAKGNILERFSAQQFPDLHSELNLSSLELGDSALYFCASSADSSTNEKLFFGSGTQLSVL.

This chain joins TRBV11-2 and TRBJ2-3, with 9 bases fitting TRBD2. Unmatched junction bases numbered 3, after V lost 3 bases and J lost 2 bases. This CDR3 has 15 residues. Germline lookup yields CDR1 SGHAT and CDR2 FQNNGV. CDR3: CASSLTSGATDTQYF. CDR3 nucleotide sequence: TGTGCCAGCAGCTTGACTAGCGGCGCCACAGATACGCAGTATTTT.

This chain joins TRBV9 and TRBJ2-5; D unresolved. Germline-derived CDR1 and CDR2 are SGDLS and YYNGEE. V was pared by 0 bases and J by 4 bases, with 16 bases between. The CDR3 has 16 residues. CDR3 nucleotides: TGTGCCAGCAGCGTAGCTACAGCAATAGAAGGAGAGACCCAGTACTTC. This encodes CASSVATAIEGETQYF.

In nucleotides, the CDR3 is TGTGCCAGCAGCTCGGGTAGCGGGGCCCTCAATGAGCAGTTCTTC. It is translated as CASSSGSGALNEQFF. The chain employs TRBV7-6 and TRBJ2-1, with TRBD2 matching over 8 bases. The trim removed 4 bases at V and 6 bases at J, leaving 8 bases unmatched. Germline V gene sequence: CDR1 SGHVS, CDR2 FNYEAQ. The CDR3 loop spans 15 amino acids.

The chain joins TRBV28 to TRBJ1-1; 8 bases match TRBD1. Germline trimming cut 4 bases from V and 4 bases from J; bases unmatched to any gene: 8. This CDR3 has 15 residues. Germline assignment: CDR1 MDHEN and CDR2 SYDVKM. CDR3 bases: TGTGCCAGCAGTTCCCCCGCAGGGGGCAGCACTGAAGCTTTCTTT. This codes for CASSSPAGGSTEAFF.

The V gene is TRBV5-1, the J gene TRBJ1-3; no clear D gene. The CDR3 has 14 residues. Trimming removed 3 bases at V and 4 bases at J, with 11 bases between. In germline, CDR1 is SGHRS, CDR2 YFSETQ. The CDR3 is CASSSETGGNTIYF. CDR3 in DNA: TGCGCCAGCAGCTCTGAAACGGGAGGAAACACCATATATTTT.

The chain recombines TRBV5-4 with TRBJ1-3, with D possibly matching TRBD1 (5 bases). Per germline, CDR1 SGHNT and CDR2 YYREEE (reference sequence). The CDR3 loop spans 15 amino acids. Trimming removed 3 bases at V and 2 bases at J, with 12 bases between. The CDR3 sequence: CASSSATVTGNTIYF. The CDR3 DNA reads as TGTGCCAGCAGCTCCGCGACAGTCACTGGAAACACCATATATTTT.